These T cell receptor beta chains were read from a single sample in a study of blood T cell repertoires in COVID-19. Using immunoSEQ multiplex PCR, the repertoire was profiled, and TCRdb retains in-frame clones only, with some absent. Of approximately 210,000 clones listed, around four fifths are singletons. Material: peripheral blood. The receptors were gathered from a man aged 60 to 69 with COVID-19, enrolled during active disease. Each CDR3 is given with its conserved first and last residue. Each record gives: V gene, CDR3 length, CDR3 protein.

v_call: TRBV28; cdr3_length: 14; cdr3_aa: CASSFGGIGSPLHF
v_call: TRBV9; cdr3_length: 15; cdr3_aa: CASSPSPTAFYGYTF
v_call: TRBV30; cdr3_length: 15; cdr3_aa: CAWSRPGLAVDTQYF
v_call: TRBV28; cdr3_length: 15; cdr3_aa: CASSRSSGSTDTQYF
v_call: TRBV14; cdr3_length: 11; cdr3_aa: CASSQDSEQYF
v_call: TRBV30; cdr3_length: 13; cdr3_aa: CASSGFVTSPLHF
v_call: TRBV3-1/TRBV3-2; cdr3_length: 16; cdr3_aa: CASRGGGTGNTGELFF
v_call: TRBV5-1; cdr3_length: 15; cdr3_aa: CASSLEGSSGQPQHF
v_call: TRBV5-8; cdr3_length: 16; cdr3_aa: CASSLELPSSYNEQFF
v_call: TRBV7-9; cdr3_length: 15; cdr3_aa: CASSLEGGQNTEAFF
v_call: TRBV7-9; cdr3_length: 14; cdr3_aa: CASRETGVNQPQHF
v_call: TRBV5-5; cdr3_length: 15; cdr3_aa: CASSLEWGRGDGYTF
v_call: TRBV28; cdr3_length: 12; cdr3_aa: CASSWLSQPQHF
v_call: TRBV5-1; cdr3_length: 13; cdr3_aa: CASSIRTSGSRFF
v_call: TRBV7-9; cdr3_length: 15; cdr3_aa: CASSLTTGASTEAFF
v_call: TRBV6-5; cdr3_length: 15; cdr3_aa: CASAVWGTLNTEAFF
v_call: TRBV2; cdr3_length: 15; cdr3_aa: CASISGPPMDNEQFF
v_call: TRBV7-2; cdr3_length: 15; cdr3_aa: CASSLSTGLGNTIYF
v_call: TRBV12-5; cdr3_length: 16; cdr3_aa: CASGLYQTRKIFEQYF
v_call: TRBV2; cdr3_length: 16; cdr3_aa: CASSGTGGPANYGYTF
v_call: TRBV19; cdr3_length: 15; cdr3_aa: CASSIAQGAVQPQHF
v_call: TRBV27; cdr3_length: 15; cdr3_aa: CASKPGTGLTYEQYF
v_call: TRBV7-9; cdr3_length: 16; cdr3_aa: CASSYSRGVPTDTQYF
v_call: TRBV11-2; cdr3_length: 16; cdr3_aa: CASSYTTGTGLNEQFF
v_call: TRBV30; cdr3_length: 13; cdr3_aa: CAWSPQVSSPLHF
v_call: TRBV5-1; cdr3_length: 16; cdr3_aa: CASSQRGTGDGKTQYF
v_call: TRBV12-2; cdr3_length: 20; cdr3_aa: CASRDYGTGEGVYSNQPQHF
v_call: TRBV6-5; cdr3_length: 15; cdr3_aa: CASSPRTGGNEKLFF
v_call: TRBV9; cdr3_length: 17; cdr3_aa: CASSPRTGSSSGNTIYF
v_call: TRBV3-1/TRBV3-2; cdr3_length: 16; cdr3_aa: CASSQVSSGIHNEQFF
v_call: TRBV2; cdr3_length: 16; cdr3_aa: CASTGQAHSGANVLTF
v_call: TRBV7-9; cdr3_length: 16; cdr3_aa: CASSFTGTGVAETQYF
v_call: TRBV12-3/TRBV12-4; cdr3_length: 13; cdr3_aa: CASSLRVWQPQHF
v_call: TRBV2; cdr3_length: 13; cdr3_aa: CASSLTGDYGYTF
v_call: TRBV25-1; cdr3_length: 18; cdr3_aa: CASSDNLAGVAGANVLTF
v_call: TRBV30; cdr3_length: 16; cdr3_aa: CAWSITSGVSTDTQYF
v_call: TRBV5-1; cdr3_length: 15; cdr3_aa: CASSLGGSTNNEQFF
v_call: TRBV10-1; cdr3_length: 13; cdr3_aa: CASRTGRNTEAFF
v_call: TRBV6-5; cdr3_length: 13; cdr3_aa: CASRRTGDYGYTF
v_call: TRBV10-3; cdr3_length: 15; cdr3_aa: CAISESPGSRTEAFF
v_call: TRBV3-1/TRBV3-2; cdr3_length: 13; cdr3_aa: CASSVRTGDEQYF
v_call: TRBV4-1; cdr3_length: 15; cdr3_aa: CASSQATYSNQPQHF
v_call: TRBV12-3/TRBV12-4; cdr3_length: 13; cdr3_aa: CASTLTGGTEAFF
v_call: TRBV18; cdr3_length: 16; cdr3_aa: CASSQDWTSGNNEQFF
v_call: TRBV27; cdr3_length: 15; cdr3_aa: CASSYGTASNQPQHF
v_call: TRBV10-3; cdr3_length: 14; cdr3_aa: CAIKGDPGVSPLHF
v_call: TRBV10-3; cdr3_length: 14; cdr3_aa: CAISETPGNTEAFF
v_call: TRBV6-2/TRBV6-3; cdr3_length: 16; cdr3_aa: CASSYGGDYGSYGYTF
v_call: TRBV5-5; cdr3_length: 16; cdr3_aa: CASSLGGGIGSDTQYF
v_call: TRBV18; cdr3_length: 15; cdr3_aa: CASSPSQGANNEQFF
v_call: TRBV6-2/TRBV6-3; cdr3_length: 15; cdr3_aa: CASSRGGGSNTEAFF
v_call: TRBV7-9; cdr3_length: 11; cdr3_aa: CASSLSNEQYF